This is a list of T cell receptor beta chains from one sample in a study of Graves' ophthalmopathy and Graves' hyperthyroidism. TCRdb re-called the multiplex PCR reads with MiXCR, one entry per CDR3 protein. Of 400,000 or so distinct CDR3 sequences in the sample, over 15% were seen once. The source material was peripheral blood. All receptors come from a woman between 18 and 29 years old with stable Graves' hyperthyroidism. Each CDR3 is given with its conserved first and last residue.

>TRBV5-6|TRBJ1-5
CASSLSALAGQPQHF
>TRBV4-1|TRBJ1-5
CASSQEEDLAQPQHF
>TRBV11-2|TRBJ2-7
CASSLLGGVTDSYEQYF
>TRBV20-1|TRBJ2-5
CSARVLAGEKTQYF
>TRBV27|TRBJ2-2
CASSSGLANGELFF
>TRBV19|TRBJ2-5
CASQPRGGAWETQYF
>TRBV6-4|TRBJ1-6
CASSLRSEINSPLHF
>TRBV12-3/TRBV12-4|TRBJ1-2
CASSRDRLGYTF
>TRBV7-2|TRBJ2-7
CASSLGVGQYF
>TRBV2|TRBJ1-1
CASSALVQGGLAFF
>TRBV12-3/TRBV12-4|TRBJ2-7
CASSLKGGQGEQYF
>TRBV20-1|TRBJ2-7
CSASSEWDEQYF
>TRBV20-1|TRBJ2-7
CSASGGAGYEQYF
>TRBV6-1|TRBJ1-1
CASTQGYTEAFF
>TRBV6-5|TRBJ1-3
CASRGWGSSTSGNTIYF
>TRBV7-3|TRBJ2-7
CASSARGQGDEQYF
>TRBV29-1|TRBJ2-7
CSVGPSGTRYEQYF
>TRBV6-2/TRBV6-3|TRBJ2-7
CASSYQSDGGYEQYF
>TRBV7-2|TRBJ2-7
CASSFTVTSHEQYF
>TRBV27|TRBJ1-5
CASSSFGVIGQNSNQPQHF
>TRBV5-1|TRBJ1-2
CASSIQGGNYGYTF
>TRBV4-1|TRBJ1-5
CASSHTSGPQHF
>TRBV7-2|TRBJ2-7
CASSLGGAHYEQYF
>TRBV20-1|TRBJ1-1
CSARDHAGYTEAFF
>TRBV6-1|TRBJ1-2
CASRSGPAANYGYTF
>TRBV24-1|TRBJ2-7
CATSGLAGTYEQYF
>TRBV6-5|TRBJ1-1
CASSYLDTNTEAFF
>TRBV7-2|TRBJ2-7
CASSLELRGEQYF
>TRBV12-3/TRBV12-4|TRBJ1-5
CASSPTGTSQPQHF
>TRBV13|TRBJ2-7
CASSARDYEQYF